These T cell receptor beta chains were read from a single sample in a study of Graves' ophthalmopathy and Graves' hyperthyroidism. TCRdb called the multiplex PCR reads again in MiXCR, with one record for every CDR3 protein. The sample includes about half a million distinct CDR3 sequences, 13% to 15% seen only once; the top ten take about 9.4%. The specimen sequenced was blood. The receptors stem from a woman aged 30 to 39 with Graves' ophthalmopathy. CDR3s include the opening cysteine and the closing phenylalanine or tryptophan. The order of the fields is V gene, J gene, CDR3 protein.

V: TRBV2; J: TRBJ2-7; CDR3: CASSESEVEYF
V: TRBV28; J: TRBJ2-7; CDR3: CASSLRAGGASYEQYF
V: TRBV12-3/TRBV12-4; J: TRBJ2-2; CDR3: CAGGAGTGELFF
V: TRBV7-9; J: TRBJ1-1; CDR3: CASSNQRDRDTEAFF
V: TRBV19; J: TRBJ1-2; CDR3: CASSMLQGNRYTF
V: TRBV30; J: TRBJ2-7; CDR3: CACHQGQMFNYEQYF
V: TRBV10-1; J: TRBJ2-7; CDR3: CARSPGLASYEQYF
V: TRBV4-1; J: TRBJ2-7; CDR3: CASSQDSAGVGFFSYEQYF
V: TRBV28; J: TRBJ2-2; CDR3: CASTSAAGGVGELFF
V: TRBV6-1; J: TRBJ1-2; CDR3: CASSEVAANYGYTF
V: TRBV2; J: TRBJ2-5; CDR3: CASSRASGGAGETQYF
V: TRBV27; J: TRBJ1-1; CDR3: CASRISRGGTEAFF
V: TRBV29-1; J: TRBJ2-2; CDR3: CSVETDYTGELFF
V: TRBV6-5; J: TRBJ1-1; CDR3: CASRYDRVGSGEAFF
V: TRBV4-1; J: TRBJ1-1; CDR3: CASSQDEGNTEAFF
V: TRBV11-2; J: TRBJ2-7; CDR3: CASSPHPSGSYEQYF
V: TRBV3-1; J: TRBJ1-2; CDR3: CASNRQGSYGYTF
V: TRBV30; J: TRBJ1-1; CDR3: CAWSAYTGNTEAFF
V: TRBV27; J: TRBJ1-2; CDR3: CASSVSGFYGYTF
V: TRBV7-2; J: TRBJ1-1; CDR3: CASSLIGMGTEAFF
V: TRBV20-1; J: TRBJ1-1; CDR3: CSARGKGELNTEAFF
V: TRBV12-3/TRBV12-4; J: TRBJ2-7; CDR3: CASSSDRTGVIYEQYF
V: TRBV6-2/TRBV6-3; J: TRBJ2-2; CDR3: CASSYVGTGELFF